The 9 T cell receptor beta chains below were found in one sample sequenced in a study of cytomegalovirus exposure and HLA in healthy donors. Libraries were prepared by immunoSEQ multiplex PCR; TCRdb keeps only in-frame clonotypes and omits some of them. The sample holds 160,000 or so clones; 86% are singletons and the top ten take less than 3%. Sequenced sample: PBMCs. These receptors were taken from a man aged 18 to 30 in good health and CMV-seropositive.

This clone showed up just once. V usage is TRBV4-1 and J usage is TRBJ2-7; possible D gene TRBD1, 6 bases. V was trimmed by 4 bases and J by 0 bases, leaving 10 bases between them. Germline V lookup: CDR1 MGHRA, CDR2 YSYEKL. The CDR3 consists of 14 residues. The CDR3 here is CASSREGGSYEQYF. The CDR3 DNA reads as TGCGCCAGCAGCCGAGAAGGGGGCTCCTACGAGCAGTACTTC.

CDR3 coding DNA: TGTGCCAGCCGACAGCTTCCCCGGGAAAAACTGTTTTTT. Translated, it gives CASRQLPREKLFF. The chain links TRBV18 to TRBJ1-4; the D gene is possibly TRBD1 (5 bases). CDR1 and CDR2 (germline): KGHSH, LQKENI. Trimming left V 8 bases short and J 8 bases short, with 15 bases between. The CDR3 is 13 amino acids.

At least ten counts were recorded for this clone. The chain is built from TRBV28 and TRBJ2-7, with a tentative D call TRBD1 (5 bases). This CDR3 comprises 14 residues. Per germline, CDR1 MDHEN and CDR2 SYDVKM. The V gene lost 6 bases and the J gene lost 1 base, with 13 bases spanning the gap. Written as DNA, the CDR3 is TGTGCCAGCAGCCCCATGACAGAGTCCTACGAGCAGTACTTC. Protein product: CASSPMTESYEQYF.

This chain's CDR3 is CASSLLPQGGGYTF. For the CDR3, the DNA is TGTGCCAGCAGCTTACTCCCACAGGGGGGAGGCTACACCTTC. The rearrangement joins TRBV7-2 to TRBJ1-2, with TRBD1 matching 8 bases. Trimming at V came to 2 bases and at J to 8 bases, leaving 7 bases not matched to a gene. There are 14 residues in the CDR3. Germline V gives CDR1 SGHTA, CDR2 FQGNSA. The full variable domain, completed using reference TRBV7-2 and TRBJ1-2, is GAGVSQSPSNKVTEKGKDVELRCDPISGHTALYWYRQSLGQGLEFLIYFQGNSAPDKSGLPSDRFSAERTGGSVSTLTIQRTQQEDSAVYLCASSLLPQGGGYTFGSGTRLTVV.

V is TRBV2 and J is TRBJ2-4, with D uncertain. This CDR3 comprises 12 residues. V was pared by 8 bases and J by 9 bases, with 14 bases between. CDR1 is SNHLY, CDR2 FYNNEI, per germline. CDR3 sequence: CASLAGPGIQYF. DNA of the CDR3: TGTGCCAGCCTGGCAGGCCCTGGCATTCAGTACTTC.

This clone was detected once. One end of the junction does not line up with germline, which may come from a read error. The V call is TRBV2, the J call TRBJ2-1; TRBD2 matches 7 bases. This CDR3 contains 16 residues. Germline V gives CDR1 SNHLY, CDR2 FYNNEI. The CDR3 protein is CASSQARGAGLNEQFF. CDR3 nucleotide sequence: TGTGCCAGCAGTCAAGCTCGGGGAGCGGGATTAAATGAGCAGTTCTTC. Complete variable domain (other parts from reference TRBV2 and TRBJ2-1): EPEVTQTPSHQVTQMGQEVILRCVPISNHLYFYWYRQILGQKVEFLVSFYNNEISEKSEIFDDQFSVERPDGSNFTLKIRSTKLEDSAMYFCASSQARGAGLNEQFFGPGTRLTVL.

V gene TRBV13 combines with J gene TRBJ2-3; 14 bases fit TRBD2. The CDR3 has 17 amino acids. Germline V gene data show CDR1 as PRHDT and CDR2 as FYEKMQ (reference sequence). V was pared by 1 base and J by 6 bases, with 6 bases of the junction left unmatched. This chain's CDR3 is CASSLEGTSGRMDTQYF. The CDR3, as DNA: TGTGCCAGCAGCTTAGAGGGGACTAGCGGGAGAATGGATACGCAGTATTTT.

Of note for this clone: Other DNA sequences in the same sample also yield this CDR3. The genes are TRBV9 and TRBJ2-1; TRBD2 aligns across 10 bases. The length of the CDR3 is 15 residues. Germline loops: CDR1 SGDLS, CDR2 YYNGEE. The J segment lost 7 bases and the V segment lost 0 bases, leaving 4 bases of the junction unmatched. CDR3 bases: TGTGCCAGCAGCGTAGAACTAGCGGGGTATAATGAGCAGTTCTTC. Translating gives CASSVELAGYNEQFF.

The V gene is TRBV5-6, the J gene TRBJ2-6, with 7 bases that match TRBD1. The CDR3 has 18 amino acids. Unmatched junction bases numbered 9, after V lost 3 bases and J lost 0 bases. Germline V gives CDR1 SGHDT, CDR2 YYEEEE. The CDR3 protein is CASSYPGQISSGANVLTF. CDR3 DNA: TGTGCCAGCAGCTACCCGGGACAGATCAGCTCTGGGGCCAACGTCCTGACTTTC.